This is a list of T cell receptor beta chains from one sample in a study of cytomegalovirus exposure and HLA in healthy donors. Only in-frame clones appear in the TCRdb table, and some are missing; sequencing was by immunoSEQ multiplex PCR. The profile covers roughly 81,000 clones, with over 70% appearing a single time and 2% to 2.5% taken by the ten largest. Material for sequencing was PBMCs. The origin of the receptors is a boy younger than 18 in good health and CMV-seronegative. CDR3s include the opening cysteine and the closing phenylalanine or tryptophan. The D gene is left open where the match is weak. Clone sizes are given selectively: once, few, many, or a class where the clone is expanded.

CSVRQGQETQYF,TGCAGCGTTCGACAGGGCCAAGAGACCCAGTACTTC,TRBV29-1,TRBD1,TRBJ2-5,-
CASRLGLEAFF,TGTGCCAGCAGACTGGGCCTCGAAGCTTTCTTT,TRBV5-8,-,TRBJ1-1,-
CASNRLAGGADTQYF,TGTGCCTCCAATCGCTTAGCGGGGGGCGCAGATACGCAGTATTTT,TRBV30,TRBD2,TRBJ2-3,-
CASSQTGGVKNIQYF,TGTGCCAGCAGCCAAACGGGAGGGGTCAAAAACATTCAGTACTTC,TRBV14,TRBD2,TRBJ2-4,-
CASSVPRDNNEQFF,TGTGCCAGCAGCGTCCCCCGGGATAACAATGAGCAGTTCTTC,TRBV7-8,-,TRBJ2-1,-
CASSLVLSGEQFF,TGTGCCAGCAGCTTAGTCCTAAGCGGTGAGCAGTTCTTC,TRBV7-2,-,TRBJ2-1,-
CASSIYATGAYEQYF,TGTGCCAGTAGTATTTATGCGACAGGGGCCTACGAGCAGTACTTC,TRBV19,TRBD1,TRBJ2-7,-
CASSLNREDYSNQPQHF,TGTGCCAGCAGTTTAAACCGGGAAGACTATAGCAATCAGCCCCAGCATTTT,TRBV28,-,TRBJ1-5,once
CASSLGATYEQYF,TGTGCCAGCAGCTTAGGGGCTACCTACGAGCAGTACTTC,TRBV11-2,-,TRBJ2-7,-
CATAEGKTSYGYTF,TGTGCCACGGCCGAGGGCAAAACGAGCTATGGCTACACCTTC,TRBV6-5,-,TRBJ1-2,-